The sequence of this TCR beta chain was determined in a study of blood T cell repertoires in COVID-19. Study information: Samples representing acute and convalescent COVID-19 were sourced from the United States, Italy and Spain. T cells, B-cell-depleted T cells, or PBMCs provided the cDNA or gDNA that served as material.

The germline gives CDR1 SNHLY, CDR2 FYNNEI. The ends were cut back, 7 bases at V and 3 bases at J, with 22 bases in the middle. The CDR3 has 17 residues. Produced via immunoSEQ multiplex PCR; TCRdb's table is partial and in-frame only. The profile covers 150,000 to 200,000 clones, with 65% to 90% appearing a single time and roughly 8% taken by the ten largest. This chain uses TRBV2 with TRBJ1-5; a possible D gene is TRBD1 (5 bases). Sample: peripheral blood. The TCR originated in a man in his sixties with acute or convalescent COVID-19. The CDR3 DNA reads TGTGCCAGCAAAGACATCGACAGCTACTTTACCAATCAGCCCCAGCATTTT. Translation gives CASKDIDSYFTNQPQHF.